The rows below give T cell receptor beta chains drawn from one sample of a study of blood T cells in healthy people across ages. One entry per CDR3 protein, called by TCRdb with MiXCR from the 5' RACE reads. The sample gives some 1.4 million distinct CDR3 sequences, about 43% of which show up once; under 8% is in the top ten. The sequenced sample consisted of blood. The receptors were gathered from a woman in her late teens or twenties in good health. Each CDR3 is given with its conserved first and last residue. D genes are given only for firm matches. Clone size appears in some rows only: once, few, many, or a class for an expanded clone.

CDR3 | DNA | length | V | size | J | D
CASSFAGTGGDYTF | TGCGCCAGCAGCTTCGCCGGGACAGGGGGAGACTACACCTTC | 14 | TRBV5-1 | - | TRBJ1-2 | TRBD1
CASRSTSGTWETQYF | TGTGCCAGCAGGTCGACTAGCGGGACTTGGGAGACCCAGTACTTC | 15 | TRBV12-3/TRBV12-4 | many | TRBJ2-5 | TRBD2
CAGSGETQYF | TGTGCCGGTAGCGGAGAGACCCAGTACTTC | 10 | TRBV30 | - | TRBJ2-5 | -
CSVEGTAGQFF | TGCAGCGTTGAAGGGACTGCCGGGCAGTTCTTC | 11 | TRBV29-1 | - | TRBJ2-1 | -
CSVWNTEAFF | TGCAGCGTTTGGAACACTGAAGCTTTCTTT | 10 | TRBV29-1 | few | TRBJ1-1 | -
CASRRGSYEQYF | TGTGCCAGCAGACGTGGGAGCTACGAGCAGTACTTC | 12 | TRBV28 | many | TRBJ2-7 | -
CASSGGLAGTETQYF | TGCGCCAGCAGCGGAGGACTAGCGGGAACAGAGACCCAGTACTTC | 15 | TRBV5-1 | - | TRBJ2-5 | TRBD2
CASSSPKVTGSQETQYF | TGTGCCAGCAGTAGTCCCAAGGTGACAGGTTCACAAGAGACCCAGTACTTC | 17 | TRBV27 | - | TRBJ2-5 | -
CAISESLGEKLFF | TGTGCCATCAGTGAGTCGCTGGGTGAAAAACTGTTTTTT | 13 | TRBV10-3 | - | TRBJ1-4 | -
CASSADALAGDTEVPYNEQFF | TGTGCCAGCAGCGCAGACGCACTAGCGGGAGACACCGAGGTCCCCTACAATGAGCAGTTCTTC | 21 | TRBV11-2 | - | TRBJ2-1 | TRBD2
CASRSDSSSYNEQFF | TGTGCCAGCCGCTCAGACTCGAGCTCCTACAATGAGCAGTTCTTC | 15 | TRBV2 | few | TRBJ2-1 | -
CSATGLDSTDTQYF | TGCAGTGCTACCGGACTAGACAGCACAGATACGCAGTATTTT | 14 | TRBV20-1 | few | TRBJ2-3 | TRBD2
CASSLPSPNEQFF | TGTGCCAGCAGTTTACCCAGCCCCAATGAGCAGTTCTTC | 13 | TRBV27 | - | TRBJ2-1 | -
CASSLGTDRSAYEQYF | TGCGCCAGCAGCTTGGGGACGGACAGGTCCGCCTACGAGCAGTACTTC | 16 | TRBV5-1 | - | TRBJ2-7 | TRBD1
CASKTGTGNSPLHF | TGTGCCAGCAAAACCGGGACAGGGAATTCACCCCTCCACTTT | 14 | TRBV27 | - | TRBJ1-6 | TRBD1
CASSGGGGGHYGYTF | TGTGCCAGCAGCGGGGGTGGAGGGGGCCACTATGGCTACACCTTC | 15 | TRBV28 | once | TRBJ1-2 | TRBD1
CASKRFEGASGNEQFF | TGTGCCAGCAAGAGGTTTGAGGGGGCTAGCGGGAATGAGCAGTTCTTC | 16 | TRBV2 | once | TRBJ2-1 | -
CSASVKGGFGTDTQYF | TGCAGTGCTAGCGTCAAGGGAGGCTTTGGGACAGATACGCAGTATTTT | 16 | TRBV20-1 | few | TRBJ2-3 | -
CASTWDFNPPNEKLFF | TGTGCCAGCACCTGGGACTTTAACCCCCCGAATGAAAAACTGTTTTTT | 16 | TRBV6-1 | - | TRBJ1-4 | -
CASSERGRNYEQYF | TGTGCCAGCAGTGAAAGAGGACGGAACTACGAGCAGTACTTC | 14 | TRBV6-1 | once | TRBJ2-7 | -
CASSLDRGQGQPQHF | TGTGCCAGCAGTCTGGACAGGGGGCAGGGTCAGCCCCAGCATTTT | 15 | TRBV6-6 | - | TRBJ1-5 | TRBD1
CASTSQGLGETQYF | TGTGCCAGCACCTCGCAGGGTTTGGGGGAGACCCAGTACTTC | 14 | TRBV27 | few | TRBJ2-5 | -
CSARSGGGEQYF | TGCAGTGCTAGGTCAGGGGGTGGCGAGCAGTACTTC | 12 | TRBV20-1 | - | TRBJ2-7 | TRBD1
CASRVVQGTEQFF | TGTGCCAGCAGGGTAGTACAGGGGACTGAGCAGTTCTTC | 13 | TRBV12-3/TRBV12-4 | few | TRBJ2-1 | TRBD1
CASKATGELFF | TGTGCCAGCAAGGCCACCGGGGAGCTGTTTTTT | 11 | TRBV12-3/TRBV12-4 | - | TRBJ2-2 | -
CASSLSYPLTSGNNEQFF | TGTGCCAGCAGTTTATCGTATCCCCTCACTAGCGGAAACAATGAGCAGTTCTTC | 18 | TRBV27 | few | TRBJ2-1 | TRBD2
CASSEEATANTEAFF | TGTGCCAGCAGTGAAGAGGCGACGGCGAACACTGAAGCTTTCTTT | 15 | TRBV2 | once | TRBJ1-1 | -
CASSPRGDGKNTGELFF | TGTGCCAGCAGCCCCAGGGGGGACGGAAAGAACACCGGGGAGCTGTTTTTT | 17 | TRBV7-6 | - | TRBJ2-2 | -
CASSPLTSGGFEQYF | TGTGCCAGCAGCCCCCTGACTAGCGGGGGCTTCGAGCAGTACTTC | 15 | TRBV3-1 | few | TRBJ2-7 | TRBD2
CASSSHSGTVSNEQFF | TGTGCCAGCAGCTCTCATTCGGGAACCGTCTCCAATGAGCAGTTCTTC | 16 | TRBV7-2 | - | TRBJ2-1 | -
CASSQGTSGNNEQFF | TGCGCCAGCAGCCAAGGGACTAGCGGGAACAATGAGCAGTTCTTC | 15 | TRBV27 | - | TRBJ2-1 | TRBD2
CASSPIRLTGGWNEQFF | TGTGCCAGCAGCCCAATTCGCCTTACGGGAGGGTGGAATGAGCAGTTCTTC | 17 | TRBV11-2 | - | TRBJ2-1 | TRBD2
CATDSSGANVLTF | TGTGCCACCGACTCTTCTGGGGCCAATGTCCTGACTTTC | 13 | TRBV15 | - | TRBJ2-6 | -
CASSPDPAGSTDTQYF | TGCGCCAGCAGCCCCGATCCGGCGGGTAGCACAGATACGCAGTATTTT | 16 | TRBV4-1 | few | TRBJ2-3 | -
CSASGDRENYGYTF | TGCAGTGCTAGTGGCGACAGGGAGAACTATGGCTACACCTTC | 14 | TRBV20-1 | few | TRBJ1-2 | TRBD1
CASSLTSGSSYNEQFF | TGTGCCAGCAGCTTAACTAGCGGGAGCTCCTACAATGAGCAGTTCTTC | 16 | TRBV5-1 | many | TRBJ2-1 | TRBD2
CASSPRQSEQPQHF | TGCGCCAGCAGCCCCCGACAGTCAGAACAGCCCCAGCATTTT | 14 | TRBV4-1 | few | TRBJ1-5 | -
CASSLAGQTITEAFF | TGCGCCAGCAGCTTGGCGGGACAGACGATCACTGAAGCTTTCTTT | 15 | TRBV5-1 | - | TRBJ1-1 | TRBD1
CASSENIGAESTEAFF | TGTGCCAGCAGTGAAAACATCGGGGCGGAGAGCACTGAAGCTTTCTTT | 16 | TRBV25-1 | - | TRBJ1-1 | -
CASSPMVAGGAETQYF | TGTGCCAGCTCACCAATGGTAGCGGGAGGTGCGGAGACCCAGTACTTC | 16 | TRBV18 | - | TRBJ2-5 | TRBD2
CASSLRAREKLFF | TGTGCCAGCAGCTTAAGGGCGCGGGAAAAACTGTTTTTT | 13 | TRBV7-2 | few | TRBJ1-4 | -
CASSPRLAGATNTGELFF | TGTGCCAGCAGCCCTAGACTAGCGGGAGCGACGAACACCGGGGAGCTGTTTTTT | 18 | TRBV7-2 | - | TRBJ2-2 | TRBD2
CSARVRGGLGTGELFF | TGCAGTGCTCGAGTCAGGGGCGGTTTGGGCACCGGGGAGCTGTTTTTT | 16 | TRBV20-1 | - | TRBJ2-2 | -
CASSRTSGGVYNEQFF | TGTGCCAGCAGCCGGACTAGCGGGGGGGTATACAATGAGCAGTTCTTC | 16 | TRBV27 | - | TRBJ2-1 | TRBD2